Only one count was recorded for the clone carrying this T cell receptor (beta chain). Clones were sequenced by immunoSEQ multiplex PCR, and TCRdb holds only the in-frame ones, with some missing. The data hold around 200,000 clones, with about 89% observed a single time. The entry originates in a study of blood T cell repertoires in COVID-19. Study summary: Spain, Italy and the United States supplied samples that represented acute and convalescent COVID-19.

Those who participated ranged in age from roughly 18 to 90 years and resided in approximately 23 US areas. This sequence originates from a woman aged 18-29 years who had recovered from COVID-19. The material sequenced was PBMCs or T cells enriched from blood (not recorded which).

The CDR3 nucleotides are TGTGCCAGCCCACTAATCACTGAAGCTTTCTTT. Translation gives CASPLITEAFF. This chain connects TRBV21-1 to TRBJ1-1. TRBV21-1 is a listed pseudogene. This CDR3 has 11 amino acids.